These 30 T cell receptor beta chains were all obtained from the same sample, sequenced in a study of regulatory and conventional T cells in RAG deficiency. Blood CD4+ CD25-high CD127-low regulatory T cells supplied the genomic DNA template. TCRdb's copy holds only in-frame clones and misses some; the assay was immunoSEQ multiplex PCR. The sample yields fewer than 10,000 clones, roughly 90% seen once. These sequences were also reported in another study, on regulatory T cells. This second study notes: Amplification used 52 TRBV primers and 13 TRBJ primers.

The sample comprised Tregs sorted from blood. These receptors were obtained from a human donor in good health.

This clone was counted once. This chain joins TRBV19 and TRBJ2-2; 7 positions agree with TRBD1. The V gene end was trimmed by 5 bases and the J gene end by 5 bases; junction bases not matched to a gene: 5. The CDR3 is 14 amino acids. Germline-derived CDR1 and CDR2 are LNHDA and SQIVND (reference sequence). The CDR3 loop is CASSSLDRTGELFF. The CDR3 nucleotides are TGTGCCAGTAGTTCTCTGGACAGGACCGGGGAGCTGTTTTTT.

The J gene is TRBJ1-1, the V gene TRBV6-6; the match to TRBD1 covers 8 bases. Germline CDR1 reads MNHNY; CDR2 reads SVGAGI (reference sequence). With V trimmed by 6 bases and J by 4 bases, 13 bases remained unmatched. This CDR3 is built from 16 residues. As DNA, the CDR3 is TGTGCCAGCAGCTCATCTTGGGCAGGGGGCTCCACTGAAGCTTTCTTT. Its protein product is CASSSSWAGGSTEAFF.

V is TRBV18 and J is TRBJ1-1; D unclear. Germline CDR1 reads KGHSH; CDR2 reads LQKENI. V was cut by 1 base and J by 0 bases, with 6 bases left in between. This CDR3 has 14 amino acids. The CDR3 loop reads CASSPHGVNTEAFF. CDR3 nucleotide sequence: TGTGCCAGCTCACCACACGGGGTGAACACTGAAGCTTTCTTT.

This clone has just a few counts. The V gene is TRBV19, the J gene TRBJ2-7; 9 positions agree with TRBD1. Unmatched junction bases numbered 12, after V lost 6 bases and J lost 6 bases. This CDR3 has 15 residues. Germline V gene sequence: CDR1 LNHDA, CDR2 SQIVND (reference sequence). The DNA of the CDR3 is TGTGCCAGTAGCGCACTCACCGGGACAGGGAGCGAGCAGTACTTC. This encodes CASSALTGTGSEQYF.

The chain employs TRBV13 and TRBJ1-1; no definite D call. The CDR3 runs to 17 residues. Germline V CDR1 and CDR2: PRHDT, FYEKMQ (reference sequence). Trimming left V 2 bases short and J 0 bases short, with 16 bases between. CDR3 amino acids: CASSLTSDRQLNTEAFF. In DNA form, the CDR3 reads TGTGCCAGCAGCTTAACTTCCGACCGACAACTGAACACTGAAGCTTTCTTT.

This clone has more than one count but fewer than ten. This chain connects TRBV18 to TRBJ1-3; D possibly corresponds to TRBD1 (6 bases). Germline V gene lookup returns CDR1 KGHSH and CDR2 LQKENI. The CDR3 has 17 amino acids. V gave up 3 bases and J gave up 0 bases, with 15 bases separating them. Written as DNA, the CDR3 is TGTGCCAGCTCACCTCTCGAGAGGACAGTCTCTGGAAACACCATATATTTT. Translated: CASSPLERTVSGNTIYF.

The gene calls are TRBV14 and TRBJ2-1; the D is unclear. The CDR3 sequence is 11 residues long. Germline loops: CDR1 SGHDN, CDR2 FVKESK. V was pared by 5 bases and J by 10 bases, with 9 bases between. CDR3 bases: TGTGCCAGCAGCTCTACGTGGGAGCAGTTCTTC. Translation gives CASSSTWEQFF.

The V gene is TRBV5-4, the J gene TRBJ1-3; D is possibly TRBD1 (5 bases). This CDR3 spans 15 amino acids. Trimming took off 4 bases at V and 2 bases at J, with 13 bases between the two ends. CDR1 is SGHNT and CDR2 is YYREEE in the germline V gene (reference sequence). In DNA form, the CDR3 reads TGTGCCAGCAGCACCGGGACGGCCCCTGGAAACACCATATATTTT. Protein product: CASSTGTAPGNTIYF.

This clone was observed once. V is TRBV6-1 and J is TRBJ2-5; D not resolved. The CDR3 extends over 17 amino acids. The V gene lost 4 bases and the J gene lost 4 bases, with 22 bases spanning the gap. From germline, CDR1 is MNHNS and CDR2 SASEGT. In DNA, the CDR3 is TGTGCCAGCAGTGCGAACTCCCTTGCGACGGTGCGAGAGACCCAGTACTTC. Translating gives CASSANSLATVRETQYF.

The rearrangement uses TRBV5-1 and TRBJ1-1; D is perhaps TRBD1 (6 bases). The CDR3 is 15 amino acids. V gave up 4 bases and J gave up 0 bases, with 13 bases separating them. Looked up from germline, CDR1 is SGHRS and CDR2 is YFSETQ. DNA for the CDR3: TGCGCCAGCAGCGCCGGGACATTGATGAACACTGAAGCTTTCTTT. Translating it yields CASSAGTLMNTEAFF.

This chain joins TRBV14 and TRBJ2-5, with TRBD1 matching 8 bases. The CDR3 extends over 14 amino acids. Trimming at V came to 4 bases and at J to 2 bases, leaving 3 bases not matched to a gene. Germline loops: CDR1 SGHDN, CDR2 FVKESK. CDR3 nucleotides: TGTGCCAGCAGCCTCCACAGGGGGCAAGAGACCCAGTACTTC. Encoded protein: CASSLHRGQETQYF.

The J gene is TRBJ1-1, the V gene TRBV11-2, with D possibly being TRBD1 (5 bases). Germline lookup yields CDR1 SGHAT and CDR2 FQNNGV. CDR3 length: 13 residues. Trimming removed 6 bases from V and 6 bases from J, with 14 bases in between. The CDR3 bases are TGTGCCAGCAGGGGACTGAGTGGGGCTGAAGCTTTCTTT. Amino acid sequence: CASRGLSGAEAFF.

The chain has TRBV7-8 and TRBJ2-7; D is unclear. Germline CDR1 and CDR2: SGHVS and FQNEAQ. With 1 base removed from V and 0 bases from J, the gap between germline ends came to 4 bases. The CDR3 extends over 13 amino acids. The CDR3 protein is CASSLVLSYEQYF. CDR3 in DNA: TGTGCCAGCAGCTTAGTCCTCTCCTACGAGCAGTACTTC.

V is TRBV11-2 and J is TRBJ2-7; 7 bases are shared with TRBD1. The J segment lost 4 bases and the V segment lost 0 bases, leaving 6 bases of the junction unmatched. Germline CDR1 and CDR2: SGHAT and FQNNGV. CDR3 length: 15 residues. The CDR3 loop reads CASSLDPGQIYEQYF. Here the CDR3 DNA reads TGTGCCAGCAGCTTAGACCCGGGACAGATATACGAGCAGTACTTC.

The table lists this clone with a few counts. The CDR3 sequence is CSVDPGVGQVGWNSYNEQFF. For the CDR3, the DNA is TGCAGCGTTGATCCAGGGGTAGGCCAGGTAGGATGGAACTCCTACAATGAGCAGTTCTTC. This chain links TRBV29-1 with TRBJ2-1; TRBD1 might be the D (6 bases). The V gene lost 3 bases and the J gene lost 0 bases, with 27 bases spanning the gap. Germline CDR1 reads SQVTM; CDR2 reads ANQGSEA. CDR3 size: 20 residues.

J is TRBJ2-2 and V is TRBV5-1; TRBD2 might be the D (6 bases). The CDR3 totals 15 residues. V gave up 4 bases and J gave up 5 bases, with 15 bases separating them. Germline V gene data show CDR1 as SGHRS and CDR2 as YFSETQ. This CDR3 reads CASSPGGLSTGELFF. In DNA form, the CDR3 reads TGCGCCAGCAGCCCCGGAGGGCTAAGTACCGGGGAGCTGTTTTTT.

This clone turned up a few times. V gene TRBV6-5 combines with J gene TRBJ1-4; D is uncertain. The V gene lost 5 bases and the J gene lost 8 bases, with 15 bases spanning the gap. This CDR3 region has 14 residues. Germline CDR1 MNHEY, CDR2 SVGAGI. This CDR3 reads CASSEHRVYEKLFF. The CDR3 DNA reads TGTGCCAGCAGTGAACATAGGGTTTACGAAAAACTGTTTTTT.

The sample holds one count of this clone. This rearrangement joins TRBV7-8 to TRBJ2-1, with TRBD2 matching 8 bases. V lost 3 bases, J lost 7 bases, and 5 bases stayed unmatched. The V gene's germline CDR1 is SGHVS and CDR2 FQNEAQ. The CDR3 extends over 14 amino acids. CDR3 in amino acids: CASSLASGRNEQFF. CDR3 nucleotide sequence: TGTGCCAGCAGCTTGGCTAGCGGGCGAAATGAGCAGTTCTTC.

CDR3 DNA sequence: TGTGCCAGCAACCAGGTTGGGGCCAACGTCCTGACTTTC. This sequence encodes CASNQVGANVLTF. V is TRBV2 and J is TRBJ2-6; D is uncertain. Germline V gene data show CDR1 as SNHLY and CDR2 as FYNNEI. The CDR3 sequence is 13 residues long. V lost 7 bases and J 3 bases, leaving 7 bases between the germline ends. The full variable domain, rest sourced from reference TRBV2 and TRBJ2-6, is EPEVTQTPSHQVTQMGQEVILRCVPISNHLYFYWYRQILGQKVEFLVSFYNNEISEKSEIFDDQFSVERPDGSNFTLKIRSTKLEDSAMYFCASNQVGANVLTFGAGSRLTVL.

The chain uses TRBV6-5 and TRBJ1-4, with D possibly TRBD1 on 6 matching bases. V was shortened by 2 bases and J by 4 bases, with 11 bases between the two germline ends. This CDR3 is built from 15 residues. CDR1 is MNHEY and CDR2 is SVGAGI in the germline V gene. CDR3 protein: CASSYQNRDNEKLFF. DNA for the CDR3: TGTGCCAGCAGTTACCAGAACAGGGATAATGAAAAACTGTTTTTT.

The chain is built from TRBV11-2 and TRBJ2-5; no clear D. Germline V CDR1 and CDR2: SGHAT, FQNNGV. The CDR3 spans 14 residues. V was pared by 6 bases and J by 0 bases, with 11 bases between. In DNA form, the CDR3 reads TGTGCCAGCAGTTCTTTGGGGTACCAAGAGACCCAGTACTTC. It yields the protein CASSSLGYQETQYF.

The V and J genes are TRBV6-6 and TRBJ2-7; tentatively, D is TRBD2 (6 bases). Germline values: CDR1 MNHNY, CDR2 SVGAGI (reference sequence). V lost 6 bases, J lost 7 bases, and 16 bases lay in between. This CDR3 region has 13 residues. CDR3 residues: CASSYGGRVEQYF. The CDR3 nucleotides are TGTGCCAGCAGCTACGGGGGTCGGGTTGAGCAGTACTTC.

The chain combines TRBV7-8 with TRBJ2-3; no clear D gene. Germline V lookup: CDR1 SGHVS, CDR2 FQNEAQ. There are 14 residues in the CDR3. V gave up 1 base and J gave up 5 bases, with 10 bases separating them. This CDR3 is CASSLGEMVDTQYF. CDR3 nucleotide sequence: TGTGCCAGCAGCTTAGGAGAAATGGTAGATACGCAGTATTTT.

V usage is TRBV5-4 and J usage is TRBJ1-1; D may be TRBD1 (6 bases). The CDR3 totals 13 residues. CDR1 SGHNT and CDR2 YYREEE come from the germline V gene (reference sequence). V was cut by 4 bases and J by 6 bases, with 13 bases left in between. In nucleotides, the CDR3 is TGTGCCAGCAGCCGTGACAGGACCGCTGAAGCTTTCTTT. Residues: CASSRDRTAEAFF.

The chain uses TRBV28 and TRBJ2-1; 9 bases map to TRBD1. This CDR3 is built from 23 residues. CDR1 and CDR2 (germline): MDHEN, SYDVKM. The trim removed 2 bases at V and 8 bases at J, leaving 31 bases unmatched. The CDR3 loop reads CASSLKRDRDLNSLGVLQDEQFF. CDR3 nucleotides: TGTGCCAGCAGTTTAAAGAGGGACAGGGACTTAAATTCATTGGGGGTTCTACAAGATGAGCAGTTCTTC.

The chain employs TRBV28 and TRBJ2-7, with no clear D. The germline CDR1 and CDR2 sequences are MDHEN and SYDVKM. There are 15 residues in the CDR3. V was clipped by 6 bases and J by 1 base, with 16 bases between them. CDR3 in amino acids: CASSQARTDSYEQYF. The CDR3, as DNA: TGTGCCAGCAGCCAAGCTCGGACGGATTCCTACGAGCAGTACTTC.

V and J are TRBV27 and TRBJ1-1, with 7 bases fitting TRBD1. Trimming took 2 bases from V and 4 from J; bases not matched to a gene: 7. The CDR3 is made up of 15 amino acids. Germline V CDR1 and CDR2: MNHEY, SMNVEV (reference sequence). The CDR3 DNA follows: TGTGCCAGCAGTTTAGCGAAAGGGGGCCGCACTGAAGCTTTCTTT. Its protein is CASSLAKGGRTEAFF.

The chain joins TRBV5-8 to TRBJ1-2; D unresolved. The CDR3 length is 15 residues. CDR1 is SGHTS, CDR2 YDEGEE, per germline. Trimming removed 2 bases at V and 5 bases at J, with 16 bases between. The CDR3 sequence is CASSLSGGFKYGYTF. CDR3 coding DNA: TGTGCCAGCAGCTTATCCGGCGGTTTTAAGTATGGCTACACCTTC.

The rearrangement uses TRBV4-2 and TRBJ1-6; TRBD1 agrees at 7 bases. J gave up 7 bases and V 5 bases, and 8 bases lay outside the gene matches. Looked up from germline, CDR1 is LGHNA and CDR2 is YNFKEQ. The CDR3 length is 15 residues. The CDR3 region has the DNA TGTGCCAGCAGCTCACCGGGACAGCTAAATTCACCCCTCCACTTT. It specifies CASSSPGQLNSPLHF.

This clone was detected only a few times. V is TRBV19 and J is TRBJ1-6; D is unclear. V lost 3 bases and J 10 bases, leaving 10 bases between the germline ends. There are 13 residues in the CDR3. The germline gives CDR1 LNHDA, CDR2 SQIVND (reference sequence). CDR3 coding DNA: TGTGCCAGTAGTATGGCCGAGGACTCACCCCTCCACTTT. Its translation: CASSMAEDSPLHF.